This T cell receptor beta chain was recorded in a study of T cells in Graves' hyperthyroidism and ophthalmopathy (dated by TCRdb to between 2018 and 2020). Regarding the study in general: Peripheral blood was collected at initial diagnosis, before any treatment. To identify distinguishing TCR V-J signatures, a discovery cohort of 95 to 100 patients was used, comprising roughly 45 with Graves' ophthalmopathy and roughly 60 with stable Graves' hyperthyroidism. Prospective prediction of ophthalmopathy was tested in an independent validation cohort consisting of about 19 hyperthyroidism patients and around 16 patients who later progressed to ophthalmopathy. Thyroid tissue and blood T-cell repertoires from about 6 Graves' hyperthyroidism patients were also compared in the study. The paper describes TCR Vbeta CDR3 sequencing of more than 120 peripheral blood samples, made up of about 41 ophthalmopathy patients, around 78 hyperthyroidism patients and some 17 progressor patients. The 100 or so discovery patients were divided at random into training and test sets in a 7:3 ratio. Once sampling was done, hyperthyroidism patients were given methimazole at a starting dose of 30 mg daily, whereas ophthalmopathy patients were given high-dose intravenous methylprednisolone. General findings and caveats noted by the study authors: In validation, the model predicted progression to ophthalmopathy with approximately 71% sensitivity and less than 80% specificity, a median of approximately 6.7 months before onset. Sample size was not statistically predetermined, and investigators were not blinded to group allocation. Ophthalmopathy was separated from stable hyperthyroidism by a 13 V-J signature model, with approximately 89% sensitivity and about 81% specificity obtained in cross-validation and 80%/75% obtained in testing. Most expanded thyroid clonotypes (frequency above 0.001) were also detected in blood, a finding suggesting that blood repertoires may reflect thyroid immune responses.

Stable Graves' hyperthyroidism was defined as no progression to ophthalmopathy during 18 months of follow-up. Hyperthyroidism patients were newly diagnosed, had a disease duration of under 2 months, and were aged 18 to 65 years. Exclusion was applied to patients with uncontrolled infections, other autoimmune diseases, pregnancy or lactation. Diagnoses were based on clinical symptoms, serum thyroxine and TRAb, thyroid ultrasound and orbital computed tomography. PBMCs were isolated from 10 ml of fresh peripheral blood by Ficoll-Paque density gradient centrifugation. Trizol reagent was used to extract total RNA, and RNA quality was then checked on an Agilent 2100 Bioanalyzer. In its sample, this clonotype was seen many times. The antigen it recognizes is unknown. Within one base of it there is no much larger clone, and no base qualities were kept. TCR beta CDR3 regions were amplified from RNA transcripts. For the first round of RT-PCR on the TCR CDR3, the HTBI primer set was used together with the Qiagen OneStep RT-PCR kit. Libraries were constructed in a second round of multiplex PCR, after which size selection and purification were carried out. Paired-end sequencing of the libraries was performed with 100 bp reads on an Illumina HiSeq2000. The source study handled its data this way. SOAPnuke was used to process the raw data, removing reads that contained adapters or uncalled bases, had a mean Phred below 15, or lacked an exact match to the constant primer or identifier. High-quality paired reads were merged using COPE v1.2.5, and each unique nucleotide sequence was defined as a clonotype. MiTCR v1.1 was used to align the clonotypes against IMGT TRBV, TRBD and TRBJ reference segments. Analysis was restricted to V-J combinations with a frequency above 0.0001, which covered roughly 99% of repertoires. A TCS score was defined as the ratio between F50 (clonal expansion) and ExV (chaos), using BLOSUM62-based TCRdist between CDR3 peptides within each V-J. Welch's t-statistics and random forest reduced approximately 520 V-J features to 13, which were used in a naive Bayes classifier (R e1071). TCRdb handled the public reads itself, with Q25 trimming in fastp and clone calling in MiXCR, and kept productive beta chains. Each CDR3 protein gets just one entry, which takes the most common genes and DNA from the rows behind it. TCRdb, rather than the study authors, made the V and J calls. The sample data list approximately 400,000 distinct CDR3 sequences, and under 15% of these were observed just once. The ten largest clones take up approximately 32% of the sample.

Sequencing used blood. The clonotype originates from a woman aged 30 to 39 with Graves' hyperthyroidism.

The CDR3 region has the sequence CASSGLAADSYNEQFF. In nucleotides, the sequence is TGTGCCAGCAGCGGACTAGCGGCCGACTCCTACAATGAGCAGTTCTTC. Recombination linked TRBV2 to TRBJ2-1, and 10 junctional nucleotides match TRBD2. The germline V gene specifies SNHLY as CDR1 and FYNNEI as CDR2. The CDR3 runs 16 amino acids, cysteine and phenylalanine included. Only the CDR3 portion is preserved as DNA: 48 bases, with reading frame beginning at the first base. The germline V and J ends show losses of 6 bases and 0 bases respectively, and no gene match explains 5 bases of the junction.